Shown below are 27 T cell receptor beta chains from a single sample sequenced in a study of metastatic and nonmetastatic thyroid tumors. The entire patient cohort was treatment-naive prior to thyroid surgery. With MiXCR, TCRdb reprocessed the PCR reads. The sample records tens of thousands of clones, approximately 24% being singletons. The sample consisted of blood. These TCRs come from a male donor with papillary thyroid cancer or a benign thyroid nodule (not recorded which). Some clones in this sample may be carry-over from other donors' samples.

This clone was seen a handful of times. The chain carries TRBV28 and TRBJ2-7, with D perhaps being TRBD1 or TRBD2 (5 bases each). Per the germline V gene, CDR1 is MDHEN and CDR2 is SYDVKM. This CDR3 is 14 amino acids long. Between the trimmed V and J ends, which lost 3 bases and 0 bases, there was a span of 9 bases. CDR3 in DNA: TGTGCCAGCAGTTTCGAGGGGTTCTCCTACGAGCAGTACTTC. Its translation: CASSFEGFSYEQYF.

This clone was seen at least ten times. At the DNA level, this CDR3 is encoded by other sequences in the same sample as well. The V call is TRBV7-8, the J call TRBJ2-5; weak D call: TRBD1 (6 bases). The V end lost 4 bases, the J end lost 3 bases, and 18 bases lay between the germline ends. The CDR3 runs to 16 residues. Germline CDR1 SGHVS, CDR2 FQNEAQ. Here the CDR3 reads CASSSNIDRWKETQYF. CDR3 coding DNA: TGTGCCAGCAGCTCCAATATCGACAGGTGGAAAGAGACCCAGTACTTC. The whole variable domain, remainder taken from reference TRBV7-8 and TRBJ2-5, is GAGVSQSPRYKVAKRGQDVALRCDPISGHVSLFWYQQALGQGPEFLTYFQNEAQLDKSGLPSDRFFAERPEGSVSTLKIQRTQQEDSAVYLCASSSNIDRWKETQYFGPGTRLLVL.

The chain recombines TRBV5-1 with TRBJ2-5; tentatively, D is TRBD1 or TRBD2 (5 bases each). Germline values: CDR1 SGHRS, CDR2 YFSETQ. This CDR3 region has 15 residues. Trimming stripped 0 bases from V and 1 base from J, with 10 bases between. The CDR3 region is CASSLAGALQETQYF. The CDR3 nucleotides are TGCGCCAGCAGCTTGGCCGGGGCCCTCCAAGAGACCCAGTACTTC.

This clone was seen repeatedly, ten times or more. The chain couples TRBV12-3 or TRBV12-4 to TRBJ1-1, with D unclear. There are 12 residues in the CDR3. Trimming stripped 4 bases from V and 9 bases from J, with 12 bases between. CDR3 DNA sequence: TGTGCCAGCAGTTATGACCGGGTTCAAGCTTTCTTT. Its protein is CASSYDRVQAFF.

This chain links TRBV27 with TRBJ2-3; D gene unclear. V was shortened by 8 bases and J by 0 bases, with 12 bases between the two germline ends. This CDR3 has 14 amino acids. Germline V gene sequence: CDR1 MNHEY, CDR2 SMNVEV (reference sequence). The CDR3 here is CASRFPGSTDTQYF. The CDR3 DNA sequence: TGTGCCAGCCGATTTCCCGGGAGCACAGATACGCAGTATTTT.

This clone was recorded at least ten times. The gene calls are TRBV20-1 and TRBJ2-3, with D perhaps matching TRBD2 (5 bases). The CDR3 covers 13 residues. V lost 1 base to trimming and J lost 4 bases, with 9 bases between them. The V gene's germline CDR1 is DFQATT and CDR2 SNEGSKA (reference sequence). CDR3: CSARGSSSDTQYF. CDR3 nucleotide sequence: TGCAGTGCTAGAGGCTCTAGCTCAGATACGCAGTATTTT.

This clone was detected many times. The chain links TRBV4-1 to TRBJ1-2, with D perhaps TRBD1 (5 bases). V was cut by 2 bases and J by 6 bases, with 22 bases left in between. Germline CDR1 is MGHRA and CDR2 is YSYEKL. This CDR3 has 17 amino acids. This chain's CDR3 is CASSQLTLQRGRHGYTF. The CDR3 DNA is TGCGCCAGCAGCCAACTAACACTACAAAGGGGCCGGCATGGCTACACCTTC.

The chain uses TRBV6-1 and TRBJ1-5; 11 nucleotides align to TRBD1. There are 14 residues in the CDR3. In germline, CDR1 is MNHNS, CDR2 SASEGT. V lost 6 bases to trimming and J lost 7 bases; unmatched junction nucleotides: 5. As DNA, the CDR3 is TGTGCCAGCAGACAGGGACAGGGGGGACAGCCCCAGCATTTT. This translates into CASRQGQGGQPQHF.

The table lists this clone with many counts. The chain couples TRBV11-3 to TRBJ2-3; 7 bases fit TRBD1. This CDR3 is built from 14 residues. The junction had 2 bases not matched to a gene; V was cut back by 5 bases and J by 0 bases. The germline CDR1 and CDR2 sequences are SGHNT and YENEEA. The CDR3 loop is CASSEQGSTDTQYF. The CDR3 DNA follows: TGTGCCAGCAGCGAACAGGGGAGCACAGATACGCAGTATTTT.

This clone was counted many times. The chain combines TRBV7-3 with TRBJ2-1; D remains unclear. The V and J ends lost 1 base and 7 bases respectively, with 8 bases between them. The CDR3 is 13 residues long. Germline CDR1 reads SGHTA; CDR2 reads FQGTGA. CDR3 in amino acids: CASSLSDLNEQFF. As DNA, the CDR3 is TGTGCCAGCAGCTTAAGCGACCTTAATGAGCAGTTCTTC.

The rearrangement uses TRBV6-4 and TRBJ2-7; TRBD2 aligns across 10 bases. Germline assignment: CDR1 MRHNA and CDR2 SNTAGT. The trim removed 0 bases at V and 4 bases at J, leaving 18 bases unmatched. The length of the CDR3 is 20 residues. The CDR3 bases are TGTGCCAGCAGTGACTCGCCCAGACCGAAGCGGGAGGGCCCCATGTACGAGCAGTACTTC. Translated: CASSDSPRPKREGPMYEQYF.

This clone occurred many times. This chain uses TRBV19 with TRBJ1-3, with no clear D. The CDR3 has 14 residues. Germline V gene sequence: CDR1 LNHDA, CDR2 SQIVND (reference sequence). V shed 7 bases and J shed 8 bases, with 18 bases lying between them. In DNA form, the CDR3 reads TGTGCCAGTAATCCGGTGGACCTTCGGGACACCATATATTTT. Protein: CASNPVDLRDTIYF.

At least ten counts were recorded for this clone. The CDR3 region has the DNA TGTGCCAGCAGCTTTAGCGGGAGTTACAATGAGCAGTTCTTC. Amino acids: CASSFSGSYNEQFF. The chain uses TRBV13 and TRBJ2-1, with 9 positions matching TRBD2. The CDR3 is made up of 14 amino acids. After removal of 3 bases from V and 4 bases from J, the junction contained 1 base not matched to a gene. In germline, CDR1 is PRHDT, CDR2 FYEKMQ (reference sequence).

This clone was seen at least ten times. This chain links TRBV9 with TRBJ2-3; D is ambiguous. The CDR3 length is 14 residues. Germline CDR1 and CDR2: SGDLS and YYNGEE. V dropped 4 bases and J dropped 4 bases, with 13 bases sitting between them. CDR3 bases: TGTGCCAGCAGCCCGATCGGGTCGTCAGATACGCAGTATTTT. The encoded protein is CASSPIGSSDTQYF.

The V call is TRBV20-1, the J call TRBJ2-7; D not certain. The V gene lost 3 bases and the J gene lost 2 bases, with 14 bases spanning the gap. The germline V gene has CDR1 DFQATT and CDR2 SNEGSKA (reference sequence). The CDR3 is 14 amino acids. This chain's CDR3 is CSASLEGLTYEQYF. In nucleotides, the CDR3 is TGCAGTGCTAGTCTAGAAGGTTTAACCTACGAGCAGTACTTC.

This clone has only a few counts. The V and J genes are TRBV6-6 and TRBJ1-1; no clear D gene. This CDR3 comprises 16 residues. Trimming pared 2 bases from V and 2 bases from J, leaving 15 bases between. Germline CDR1 MNHNY, CDR2 SVGAGI (reference sequence). The CDR3 DNA sequence: TGTGCCAGCAGTTACGAAGTGAGATCGGCTAACACTGAAGCTTTCTTT. Encoded protein: CASSYEVRSANTEAFF.

This clone showed up many times. V gene TRBV20-1 combines with J gene TRBJ1-1; D ambiguous. Trimming shortened V by 3 bases and J by 0 bases, and 8 bases separated the two germline ends. Germline assignment: CDR1 DFQATT and CDR2 SNEGSKA (reference sequence). CDR3 length: 13 amino acids. The CDR3 DNA reads TGCAGTGCTAGTCCATCCATGAACACTGAAGCTTTCTTT. This sequence encodes CSASPSMNTEAFF.

V usage is TRBV30 and J usage is TRBJ2-7; 15 bases map to TRBD2. CDR3 length: 17 residues. The V segment lost 0 bases and the J segment 4 bases; nucleotides outside the gene matches: 7. Germline CDR1 GTSNPN, CDR2 SVGIG (reference sequence). The CDR3 DNA sequence: TGTGCCTGGAGTGTACGTCGGACTAGCGGGAGGGCATACGAGCAGTACTTC. Its translation: CAWSVRRTSGRAYEQYF.

At least ten counts were recorded for this clone. V usage is TRBV28 and J usage is TRBJ2-1; 8 bases line up with TRBD2. The CDR3 is 16 residues long. Germline V gives CDR1 MDHEN, CDR2 SYDVKM. V trimming: 5 bases; J trimming: 8 bases; junction bases outside the gene matches: 14. CDR3 residues: CASSPLGGRRLHEQFF. CDR3 DNA sequence: TGTGCCAGCAGTCCCCTTGGCGGGAGGAGGTTGCATGAGCAGTTCTTC.

The chain is built from TRBV6-1 and TRBJ1-1; 7 positions agree with TRBD1. Germline values: CDR1 MNHNS, CDR2 SASEGT. CDR3 size: 18 residues. Trimming at V came to 1 base and at J to 1 base, leaving 12 bases not matched to a gene. CDR3 in DNA: TGTGCCAGCAGTGAAGGGACAGGAATTGGTTTGGCGAACACTGAAGCTTTCTTT. Its protein product is CASSEGTGIGLANTEAFF.

This sequence joins TRBV5-4 and TRBJ1-2, with D unclear. V lost 0 bases and J lost 0, with 9 bases in between. The CDR3 has 15 residues. Germline V gene lookup returns CDR1 SGHNT and CDR2 YYREEE (reference sequence). The CDR3: CASSLAGSANYGYTF. DNA of the CDR3: TGTGCCAGCAGCTTGGCCGGCTCAGCTAACTATGGCTACACCTTC.

This clone was detected many times. The rearrangement uses TRBV7-8 and TRBJ2-5; 7 bases agree with TRBD2. Germline V gene data show CDR1 as SGHVS and CDR2 as FQNEAQ. The CDR3 loop spans 15 amino acids. Losses at the gene ends were 5 bases for V and 1 base for J; bases not matched to a gene: 7. The CDR3 DNA reads as TGTGCCAGCAGCCGGAGCGGGATCTCCCAAGAGACCCAGTACTTC. Translating gives CASSRSGISQETQYF.

V and J are TRBV30 and TRBJ2-1; 8 positions agree with TRBD2. The germline V gene has CDR1 GTSNPN and CDR2 SVGIG (reference sequence). V lost 4 bases to trimming and J lost 9 bases; unmatched junction nucleotides: 5. The CDR3 totals 12 residues. The CDR3 spells CAWISGVGEQFF. CDR3 DNA sequence: TGTGCCTGGATTAGCGGGGTAGGTGAGCAGTTCTTC.

The sample holds many counts of this clone. This chain joins TRBV6-2 or TRBV6-3 and TRBJ2-7; 14 positions agree with TRBD2. From germline, CDR1 is MNHEY and CDR2 SVGEGT. CDR3 length: 19 amino acids. Germline trimming cut 2 bases from V and 0 bases from J; bases unmatched to any gene: 9. CDR3 nucleotides: TGTGCCAGCAGTTACGTTTTGACTAGCGGGAGGGCCCCCTCCTACGAGCAGTACTTC. Its translation is CASSYVLTSGRAPSYEQYF.

This sequence joins TRBV6-2 or TRBV6-3 and TRBJ2-2, with 11 bases lining up with TRBD1. Germline CDR1 MNHEY, CDR2 SVGEGT. V dropped 7 bases and J dropped 3; count of bases not matched to a gene: 7. The CDR3 loop spans 16 amino acids. The CDR3, as DNA: TGTGCCAGCATGGACAGGGGGCATTGGGACACCGGGGAGCTGTTTTTT. Its protein is CASMDRGHWDTGELFF.

Details on this clone: One end of the junction does not line up with germline, which may come from a read error. The chain employs TRBV20-1 and TRBJ2-1; 12 nucleotides align to TRBD2. Per the germline V gene, CDR1 is DFQATT and CDR2 is SNEGSKA (reference sequence). The CDR3 runs to 18 residues. The CDR3 spells CSVRDETSGRPHGNEQFF. Here the CDR3 DNA reads TGCAGTGTTAGAGACGAGACTAGCGGGAGACCTCACGGCAATGAGCAGTTCTTC.

At least ten counts were recorded for this clone. The chain uses TRBV2 and TRBJ1-4; D might be TRBD1 (5 bases). The CDR3 is 14 residues long. V lost 7 bases and J 11 bases, leaving 20 bases between the germline ends. CDR1 and CDR2 (germline): SNHLY, FYNNEI. CDR3 in amino acids: CASMTPREAMKLFF. DNA of the CDR3: TGTGCCAGCATGACCCCCAGGGAAGCGATGAAACTGTTTTTT.